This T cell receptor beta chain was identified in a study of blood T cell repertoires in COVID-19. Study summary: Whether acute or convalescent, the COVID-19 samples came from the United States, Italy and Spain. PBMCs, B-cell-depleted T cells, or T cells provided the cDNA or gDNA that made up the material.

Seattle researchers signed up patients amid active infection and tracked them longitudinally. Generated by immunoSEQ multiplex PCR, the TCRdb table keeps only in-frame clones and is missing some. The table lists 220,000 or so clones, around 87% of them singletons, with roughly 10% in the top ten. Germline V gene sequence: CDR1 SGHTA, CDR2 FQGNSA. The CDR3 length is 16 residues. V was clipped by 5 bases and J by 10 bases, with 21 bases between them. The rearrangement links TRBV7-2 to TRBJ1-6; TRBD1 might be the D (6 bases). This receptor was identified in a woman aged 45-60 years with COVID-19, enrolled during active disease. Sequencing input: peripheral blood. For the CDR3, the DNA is TGTGCCAGCAGCCCCTACGAAGGGGGGGCGCGGTCACCCCTCCACTTT. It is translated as CASSPYEGGARSPLHF. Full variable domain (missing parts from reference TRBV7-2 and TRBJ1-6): GAGVSQSPSNKVTEKGKDVELRCDPISGHTALYWYRQSLGQGLEFLIYFQGNSAPDKSGLPSDRFSAERTGGSVSTLTIQRTQQEDSAVYLCASSPYEGGARSPLHFGNGTRLTVT.